The 22 T cell receptor beta chains below were found in one sample sequenced in a study of Ad26.COV2.S vaccination and SARS-CoV-2 variants. Assay used: immunoSEQ multiplex PCR; TCRdb lists only in-frame clones, some missing. The sample consists of about 400,000 clones, about four fifths of them appearing once. The treatment denotes: around 19 received Ad26.COV2.S at low or high dose, single or two shots; roughly five received placebo; per-sample allocation not given. Collection of samples fell on day 63 after the first vaccine or placebo injection. The source material was peripheral blood, sampled in a trial of Ad26.COV2.S vaccine versus placebo. Receptors were obtained from a person aged 18-60 years who received the Ad26.COV2.S COVID-19 vaccine or a placebo.

Regarding this clone: The sample contains more than one DNA sequence encoding this CDR3. CDR3 in amino acids: CASSLARGGNTEAFF. DNA of the CDR3: TGTGCCAGCAGCTTAGCGAGGGGAGGGAACACTGAAGCTTTCTTT. V gene TRBV7-6 combines with J gene TRBJ1-1; possible D gene TRBD1, 5 bases. Germline values: CDR1 SGHVS, CDR2 FNYEAQ. V lost 0 bases and J lost 1, with 9 bases in between. There are 15 residues in the CDR3.

CDR3 amino acids: CASSLGGTAHANTEAFF. Here the CDR3 DNA reads TGTGCCAGCAGCCTGGGTGGGACCGCTCACGCGAACACTGAAGCTTTCTTT. The genes are TRBV7-9 and TRBJ1-1; D possibly corresponds to TRBD1 (5 bases). Trimming shortened V by 5 bases and J by 1 base, and 20 bases separated the two germline ends. CDR3 length: 17 residues. Per the germline V gene, CDR1 is SEHNR and CDR2 is FQNEAQ (reference sequence).

The V gene is TRBV19, the J gene TRBJ2-4; no clear D. Trimming took off 3 bases at V and 1 base at J, with 7 bases between the two ends. Germline loops: CDR1 LNHDA, CDR2 SQIVND (reference sequence). This CDR3 is built from 14 residues. CDR3 region: CASSIASAKNIQYF. The CDR3 region has the DNA TGTGCCAGTAGTATTGCGTCGGCCAAAAACATTCAGTACTTC.

The chain links TRBV4-1 to TRBJ2-7; 11 positions match TRBD1. Germline assignment: CDR1 MGHRA and CDR2 YSYEKL. The CDR3 extends over 17 amino acids. Losses at the gene ends were 3 bases for V and 5 bases for J; bases not matched to a gene: 12. Here the CDR3 reads CASSHPPGTGGSDEQYF. CDR3 nucleotides: TGCGCCAGCAGCCACCCCCCCGGGACAGGGGGTTCCGACGAGCAGTACTTC.

The rearrangement uses TRBV7-9 and TRBJ1-6, with TRBD1 matching over 9 bases. The CDR3 spans 16 residues. The J segment lost 5 bases and the V segment lost 5 bases, leaving 7 bases of the junction unmatched. Looked up from germline, CDR1 is SEHNR and CDR2 is FQNEAQ (reference sequence). The CDR3 here is CASSRRGTGNNSPLHF. CDR3 DNA: TGTGCCAGCAGCCGGAGGGGGACAGGGAATAATTCACCCCTCCACTTT.

The chain recombines TRBV7-6 with TRBJ2-1; 10 bases match TRBD2. The germline gives CDR1 SGHVS, CDR2 FNYEAQ. The junction had 17 bases not matched to a gene; V was cut back by 6 bases and J by 6 bases. The CDR3 has 18 amino acids. The CDR3 is CASSRGGTSEPWVNEQFF. The CDR3 nucleotides are TGTGCCAGCAGTAGGGGCGGGACTAGCGAGCCGTGGGTCAATGAGCAGTTCTTC.

The rearrangement joins TRBV3-1 (or the pseudogene TRBV3-2) to TRBJ2-5; a possible D gene is TRBD2 (5 bases). Looked up from germline, CDR1 is LGHDT and CDR2 is YNNKEL (reference sequence). The V end was cut by 0 bases, the J end by 3 bases, with 8 bases between. The CDR3 has 14 amino acids. CDR3 DNA sequence: TGTGCCAGCAGCCAAGAATTCGGGGAAGAGACCCAGTACTTC. Its translation: CASSQEFGEETQYF.

V is TRBV2 and J is TRBJ2-1; TRBD2 matches at 10 bases. The V segment lost 2 bases and the J segment 8 bases; nucleotides outside the gene matches: 0. The CDR3 spans 13 residues. Per the germline V gene, CDR1 is SNHLY and CDR2 is FYNNEI. This chain's CDR3 is CASSELAGDEQFF. The CDR3 DNA reads TGTGCCAGCAGTGAACTAGCGGGGGATGAGCAGTTCTTC.

The rearrangement joins TRBV21-1 to TRBJ2-3; the table calls TRBD2, which could not be checked here. TRBV21-1 is a pseudogene segment. The CDR3 contains 16 residues. The CDR3 spells CARLTPAGGHTDTQYF. In nucleotides, the CDR3 is TGTGCCAGACTAACTCCGGCGGGGGGCCACACAGATACGCAGTATTTT.

The chain uses TRBV11-2 and TRBJ2-7; 9 bases align to TRBD1. The CDR3 contains 17 residues. V was pared by 5 bases and J by 1 base, with 12 bases of the junction left unmatched. The germline gives CDR1 SGHAT, CDR2 FQNNGV. The CDR3 sequence is CASSVSGGTGLSYEQYF. CDR3 bases: TGTGCCAGCAGCGTCTCCGGGGGGACAGGGCTTTCCTACGAGCAGTACTTC. The full variable domain, in which reference TRBV11-2 and TRBJ2-7 provide the parts outside the CDR3, is EAGVAQSPRYKIIEKRQSVAFWCNPISGHATLYWYQQILGQGPKLLIQFQNNGVVDDSQLPKDRFSAERLKGVDSTLKIQPAKLEDSAVYLCASSVSGGTGLSYEQYFGPGTRLTVT.

This clone is a singleton in its sample. This rearrangement joins TRBV3-1 (or the pseudogene TRBV3-2) to TRBJ1-6; D is uncertain. The V gene's germline CDR1 is LGHDT and CDR2 YNNKEL (reference sequence). V was cut by 3 bases and J by 0 bases, with 3 bases left in between. This CDR3 has 14 amino acids. In DNA, the CDR3 is TGTGCCAGCAGCCACAGCTCCTATAATTCACCCCTCCACTTT. Translating gives CASSHSSYNSPLHF.

The rearrangement joins TRBV13 to TRBJ1-1, with D perhaps TRBD1 (5 bases). Germline V CDR1 and CDR2: PRHDT, FYEKMQ (reference sequence). The CDR3 consists of 16 residues. V dropped 1 base and J dropped 5 bases, with 17 bases sitting between them. CDR3 sequence reads: CASSLEFGQGRTEAFF. The DNA for the CDR3 is TGTGCCAGCAGCTTAGAATTTGGGCAGGGTAGGACTGAAGCTTTCTTT.

V gene TRBV18 combines with J gene TRBJ2-6; a possible D gene is TRBD2 (6 bases). Germline CDR1 and CDR2: KGHSH and LQKENI. The CDR3 loop spans 16 amino acids. Trimming left V 3 bases short and J 0 bases short, with 9 bases between. CDR3 coding DNA: TGTGCCAGCTCACCCGCCGGGAGCTCTGGGGCCAACGTCCTGACTTTC. Translating it yields CASSPAGSSGANVLTF.

The chain combines TRBV5-5 with TRBJ1-3, with a tentative D call TRBD1 (6 bases). The CDR3 consists of 12 residues. Trimming cost V 4 bases and J 15 bases, with 17 bases left between them. From germline, CDR1 is SGHKS and CDR2 YYEKEE (reference sequence). For the CDR3, the DNA is TGTGCCAGCAGCCTCACCCCAGACAGGCGATATTTT. It codes for CASSLTPDRRYF.

The chain joins TRBV12-5 to TRBJ2-3; TRBD2 might be the D (5 bases). V dropped 0 bases and J dropped 4 bases, with 8 bases sitting between them. The CDR3 has 14 amino acids. The germline V gene has CDR1 LGHNT and CDR2 FRNRAP. CDR3 loop: CASGLVARADTQYF. The CDR3 DNA follows: TGTGCTAGTGGTTTGGTGGCGAGGGCAGATACGCAGTATTTT.

J is TRBJ1-6 and V is TRBV7-9; no reliable D call. The CDR3 runs to 16 residues. Per germline, CDR1 SEHNR and CDR2 FQNEAQ (reference sequence). V was shortened by 1 base and J by 8 bases, with 15 bases between the two germline ends. The CDR3 nucleotides are TGTGCCAGCAGCTTAGGAGGATCCTTGGACCATTCACCCCTCCACTTT. Its translation is CASSLGGSLDHSPLHF.

V usage is TRBV11-3 and J usage is TRBJ2-5; D is tentatively TRBD1 or TRBD2 (5 bases each). Per the germline V gene, CDR1 is SGHNT and CDR2 is YENEEA. The CDR3 extends over 14 amino acids. V was cut by 3 bases and J by 2 bases, with 10 bases left in between. The CDR3 reads CASSFWDGQETQYF. DNA of the CDR3: TGTGCCAGCAGCTTTTGGGACGGACAAGAGACCCAGTACTTC.

This chain links TRBV28 with TRBJ1-5; possibly TRBD1 for D (6 bases). The CDR3 consists of 16 residues. The germline V gene has CDR1 MDHEN and CDR2 SYDVKM. The germline V and J ends were trimmed by 5 bases and 6 bases, with 20 bases remaining between them. CDR3 nucleotide sequence: TGTGCCAGCAGTCCTCTAAAGGGGGGCATCGGTCAGCCCCAGCATTTT. It specifies CASSPLKGGIGQPQHF.

Only a few counts were recorded for this clone. Other DNA sequences in the sample encode the same CDR3. This chain uses TRBV7-9 with TRBJ1-1, with TRBD1 identical over 7 bases. The V gene's germline CDR1 is SEHNR and CDR2 FQNEAQ (reference sequence). The CDR3 has 14 amino acids. Trimming at V came to 3 bases and at J to 1 base, leaving 2 bases not matched to a gene. CDR3 region: CASSFQGGNTEAFF. CDR3 DNA sequence: TGTGCCAGCAGCTTCCAGGGGGGGAACACTGAAGCTTTCTTT.

The rearrangement links TRBV11-2 to TRBJ1-2; D possibly corresponds to TRBD1 (5 bases). Germline CDR1 SGHAT, CDR2 FQNNGV. The CDR3 sequence is 15 residues long. V shed 4 bases and J shed 7 bases, with 19 bases lying between them. The CDR3 here is CASSSRAGPPGGYTF. DNA for the CDR3: TGTGCCAGCAGCTCCCGGGCGGGGCCCCCGGGTGGCTACACCTTC.

The chain combines TRBV29-1 with TRBJ2-7; 7 bases are shared with TRBD2. From germline, CDR1 is SQVTM and CDR2 ANQGSEA. The CDR3 length is 12 residues. V gave up 7 bases and J gave up 5 bases; unmatched junction bases: 8. CDR3 residues: CSAGGVGDEQYF. For the CDR3, the DNA is TGCAGCGCTGGGGGGGTAGGGGACGAGCAGTACTTC.

The chain carries TRBV7-2 and TRBJ2-7; tentative D call: TRBD2 (6 bases). The germline CDR1 and CDR2 sequences are SGHTA and FQGNSA. This CDR3 region has 14 residues. The V gene lost 3 bases and the J gene lost 2 bases, with 11 bases spanning the gap. Written as DNA, the CDR3 is TGTGCCAGCAGCTTTGGCGGCGGGGCCTACGAGCAGTACTTC. Encoded protein: CASSFGGGAYEQYF. Looking up the rest from reference TRBV7-2 and TRBJ2-7 gives the full variable domain: GAGVSQSPSNKVTEKGKDVELRCDPISGHTALYWYRQSLGQGLEFLIYFQGNSAPDKSGLPSDRFSAERTGGSVSTLTIQRTQQEDSAVYLCASSFGGGAYEQYFGPGTRLTVT.